A single sample gave rise to the 14 T cell receptor beta chains below, sequenced in a study of blood T cell repertoires in COVID-19. Profiled with immunoSEQ multiplex PCR; TCRdb holds only in-frame clones, not every one. Of 150,000 to 200,000 clones listed, roughly 77% are singletons. Specimen: peripheral blood. All receptors come from a woman aged 80 or over with COVID-19, enrolled during active disease.

CDR3 in amino acids: CASSQGTGGLEAFF. For the CDR3, the DNA is TGCGCCAGCAGCCAAGGGACAGGGGGCCTTGAAGCTTTCTTT. The gene calls are TRBV5-1 and TRBJ1-1, with TRBD1 identical over 12 bases. With V trimmed by 4 bases and J by 7 bases, 5 bases remained unmatched. The CDR3 totals 14 residues. Per the germline V gene, CDR1 is SGHRS and CDR2 is YFSETQ.

The chain couples TRBV30 to TRBJ1-5, with D perhaps TRBD1 (5 bases). Germline CDR1 GTSNPN, CDR2 SVGIG (reference sequence). Between the trimmed V and J ends, which lost 2 bases and 4 bases, there was a span of 15 bases. CDR3 length equals 15 residues. For the CDR3, the DNA is TGTGCCTGGAGTATGGGGGGGGTGGGTAATCAGCCCCAGCATTTT. This sequence encodes CAWSMGGVGNQPQHF. The complete variable domain, with remaining parts taken from reference TRBV30 and TRBJ1-5, reads SQTIHQWPATLVQPVGSPLSLECTVEGTSNPNLYWYRQAAGRGLQLLFYSVGIGQISSEVPQNLSASRPQDRQFILSSKKLLLSDSGFYLCAWSMGGVGNQPQHFGDGTRLSIL.

The genes are TRBV5-1 and TRBJ1-2; the match to TRBD1 covers 7 bases. In germline, CDR1 is SGHRS, CDR2 YFSETQ. The V and J ends lost 4 bases and 2 bases, in that order; junction bases with no gene match: 8. The length of the CDR3 is 15 residues. The CDR3 bases are TGCGCCAGCAGCGTTCGGGACAGCGAGAACTATGGCTACACCTTC. It translates to CASSVRDSENYGYTF.

This chain uses TRBV7-3 with TRBJ1-6; a possible D gene is TRBD1 (6 bases). This CDR3 contains 14 residues. Trimming cost V 5 bases and J 6 bases, with 11 bases left between them. Germline lookup yields CDR1 SGHTA and CDR2 FQGTGA. The chain's CDR3 is CASSPGQVNSPLHF. The CDR3 DNA follows: TGTGCCAGCAGCCCGGGACAAGTTAATTCACCCCTCCACTTT.

This chain links TRBV19 with TRBJ2-7, with D maybe TRBD1 (7 bases). The germline V gene encodes CDR1 LNHDA and CDR2 SQIVND (reference sequence). The CDR3 is made up of 17 amino acids. With 3 bases removed from V and 3 bases from J, the gap between germline ends came to 21 bases. The DNA for the CDR3 is TGTGCCAGTAGTATTACGCGGGACCGGGACAGTATCTACGAGCAGTACTTC. Translation: CASSITRDRDSIYEQYF.

This sequence joins TRBV14 and TRBJ2-7, with D maybe TRBD1 (6 bases). Deletions cut 0 bases from V and 3 bases from J, with 12 bases between. The CDR3 spans 15 residues. CDR1 and CDR2 (germline): SGHDN, FVKESK. CDR3 region: CASSQEGAIYYEQYF. CDR3 nucleotide sequence: TGTGCCAGCAGCCAAGAGGGGGCTATCTACTACGAGCAGTACTTC.

This clone has a handful of counts. The chain is built from TRBV29-1 and TRBJ1-2, with D unresolved. Trimming took 3 bases from V and 5 from J, leaving 7 bases between them. The CDR3 length is 11 residues. Germline V gene data show CDR1 as SQVTM and CDR2 as ANQGSEA. The CDR3 here is CSVDTGYGYTF. The CDR3 nucleotides read TGCAGCGTTGACACCGGGTATGGCTACACCTTC.

This clone turned up a few times. The chain carries TRBV12-3 or TRBV12-4 and TRBJ1-3; D call uncertain. The CDR3 has 11 amino acids. The germline V and J ends were trimmed by 1 base and 9 bases, with 4 bases remaining between them. Here the CDR3 DNA reads TGTGCCAGCAGTTTAGTCGGCACCATATATTTT. Amino acids: CASSLVGTIYF.

The V and J genes are TRBV5-5 and TRBJ1-2; D is unresolved. The germline V gene has CDR1 SGHKS and CDR2 YYEKEE (reference sequence). This CDR3 has 11 amino acids. The V and J ends lost 4 bases and 8 bases respectively, with 9 bases between them. The CDR3: CASSGEVGYTF. The CDR3 DNA sequence: TGTGCCAGCAGCGGAGAGGTGGGCTACACCTTC.

The count of this clone is one. The gene calls are TRBV28 and TRBJ1-2, with TRBD1 identical over 8 bases. The germline V gene encodes CDR1 MDHEN and CDR2 SYDVKM. The CDR3 is 12 residues long. J was trimmed by 8 bases and V by 5 bases; bases with no gene match: 4. CDR3 amino acids: CASSKQGEGYTF. For the CDR3, the DNA is TGTGCCAGCAGTAAACAGGGGGAGGGCTACACCTTC.

J is TRBJ1-5 and V is TRBV12-3 or TRBV12-4, with D maybe TRBD1 (5 bases). The CDR3 runs to 13 residues. The germline V and J ends were trimmed by 4 bases and 9 bases, with 13 bases remaining between them. The CDR3 DNA follows: TGTGCCAGCAGTTCCCGGACAATTGGGCCCCAGCATTTT. Its protein is CASSSRTIGPQHF.

This rearrangement joins TRBV5-1 to TRBJ2-3; TRBD2 aligns across 12 bases. Trimming cost V 0 bases and J 4 bases; bases outside gene matches: 3. Looked up from germline, CDR1 is SGHRS and CDR2 is YFSETQ. This CDR3 is 16 amino acids long. CDR3 loop: CASSLGLAGDADTQYF. The CDR3 DNA follows: TGCGCCAGCAGCTTGGGACTAGCGGGAGACGCAGATACGCAGTATTTT.

The chain carries TRBV28 and TRBJ1-1; D perhaps matches TRBD1 (6 bases). This CDR3 has 13 residues. The V gene's germline CDR1 is MDHEN and CDR2 SYDVKM. With 3 bases removed from V and 4 bases from J, the gap between germline ends came to 9 bases. This chain's CDR3 is CASSFGGLTEAFF. In DNA, the CDR3 is TGTGCCAGCAGTTTCGGGGGGCTCACTGAAGCTTTCTTT.

The rearrangement joins TRBV7-2 to TRBJ2-1; 14 positions agree with TRBD2. The V gene end was trimmed by 3 bases and the J gene end by 7 bases; junction bases not matched to a gene: 2. Germline loops: CDR1 SGHTA, CDR2 FQGNSA. This CDR3 is 15 amino acids long. For the CDR3, the DNA is TGTGCCAGCAGCTTGGGACTAGCGGGAGATAATGAGCAGTTCTTC. As protein: CASSLGLAGDNEQFF.